A selection of T cell receptor beta chains follows, all from one sample in a study of T cell changes during pregnancy in multiple sclerosis. Repertoires were generated with immunoSEQ multiplex PCR, while TCRdb's copy carries only in-frame clones and drops some. The sample has 40,000 to 60,000 clones; 85% to 95% are singletons. The specimen comprised CD8+ T cells from peripheral blood mononuclear cells, sampled in the second trimester of pregnancy. These receptors were obtained from a female donor with multiple sclerosis, enrolled in a pregnancy study. The CDR3 runs from the conserved cysteine through the conserved F or W. Fields, in order: clone size, V gene, D gene, J gene, CDR3 protein, CDR3 DNA. A D gene is named only where the DNA matches it firmly. Clone size, where shown, is once, few, many, or a class for clones that have expanded.

>.|TRBV10-3|.|TRBJ1-1
CAISEGAATGFF
TGTGCCATCAGTGAGGGGGCAGCCACCGGCTTCTTT
>.|TRBV11-2|.|TRBJ2-3
CASTTTGSDTQYF
TGTGCCAGCACCACAACAGGGTCAGATACGCAGTATTTT
>.|TRBV6-1|TRBD1|TRBJ1-1
CASSGRQGASEAFF
TGTGCCAGCAGTGGAAGACAGGGGGCGAGTGAAGCTTTCTTT
>.|TRBV2|TRBD2|TRBJ2-1
CASSDTASGGAYNEQFF
TGTGCCAGCAGTGACACGGCTAGCGGGGGGGCCTACAATGAGCAGTTCTTC
>.|TRBV2|TRBD1|TRBJ2-1
CASSTGDRGLGGDEQFF
TGTGCCAGCAGTACGGGGGACAGGGGGCTTGGGGGTGATGAGCAGTTCTTC
>.|TRBV4-3|.|TRBJ1-1
CASSHVTGNTEAFF
TGCGCCAGCAGCCACGTGACAGGGAACACTGAAGCTTTCTTT
>.|TRBV27|.|TRBJ1-5
CASSTYTGQPQHF
TGTGCCAGCAGCACTTACACAGGGCAGCCCCAGCATTTT
>.|TRBV30|.|TRBJ2-2
CAWSVSGITGELFF
TGTGCCTGGAGTGTATCCGGGATCACCGGGGAGCTGTTTTTT
>.|TRBV7-3|.|TRBJ2-1
CASSSEGEQFF
TGTGCCAGCAGCTCGGAGGGTGAGCAGTTCTTC
>.|TRBV6-5|.|TRBJ2-3
CASTPGTVNTDTQYF
TGTGCCAGCACTCCGGGAACAGTGAACACAGATACGCAGTATTTT
>.|TRBV11-3|TRBD2|TRBJ2-7
CASSETSGASYEQYF
TGTGCCAGCAGCGAGACTAGCGGGGCCTCCTACGAGCAGTACTTC
>.|TRBV29-1|TRBD2|TRBJ2-1
CSVRSGGGGHEQFF
TGCAGCGTTCGAAGCGGCGGGGGGGGCCATGAGCAGTTCTTC
>.|TRBV14|.|TRBJ1-1
CASSQDLWPTGNTEAFF
TGTGCCAGCAGCCAAGATCTCTGGCCTACAGGGAACACTGAAGCTTTCTTT
>.|TRBV7-9|TRBD1|TRBJ2-2
CASSSFRTGKSGELFF
TGTGCCAGCAGCTCTTTTAGGACAGGGAAGAGCGGGGAGCTGTTTTTT
>.|TRBV18|TRBD1|TRBJ2-5
CASSPPEGGETQYF
TGTGCCAGCTCACCACCGGAAGGGGGCGAGACCCAGTACTTC
>.|TRBV27|TRBD1|TRBJ1-6
CASSPTGQPFPLHF
TGTGCCAGCAGTCCTACGGGACAGCCTTTCCCCCTCCACTTT
>.|TRBV11-2|.|TRBJ1-2
CASSLEPPGLSRFYGYTF
TGTGCCAGCAGCTTAGAACCCCCTGGGCTGTCCAGGTTCTATGGCTACACCTTC
>.|TRBV4-1|.|TRBJ2-1
CASSQDSGSSYNEQFF
TGCGCCAGCAGCCAAGATTCGGGGAGCTCCTACAATGAGCAGTTCTTC
>.|TRBV13|TRBD1|TRBJ2-7
CASSLLTGGVSSEKQYF
TGTGCCAGCAGCTTACTGACAGGGGGCGTTTCGAGCGAAAAGCAGTACTTC
>.|TRBV19|.|TRBJ1-1
CASSTGNTEAFF
TGTGCCTCCTCCACAGGGAACACTGAAGCTTTCTTT
>.|TRBV7-9|.|TRBJ1-4
CASSPSGPTEKLFF
TGTGCCAGCAGCCCGAGCGGACCCACTGAAAAACTGTTTTTT
>.|TRBV7-3|TRBD2|TRBJ2-3
CASRTSGGPADTQYF
TGTGCCAGCCGGACTAGCGGGGGGCCCGCAGATACGCAGTATTTT
>.|TRBV5-1|.|TRBJ2-5
CASSFESVRYPARSGAQETQYF
TGCGCCAGCAGCTTTGAATCGGTCCGCTACCCGGCCCGGAGCGGCGCCCAAGAGACCCAGTACTTC
>.|TRBV6-5|TRBD2|TRBJ2-1
CASRALAGGPDEQFF
TGTGCCAGCAGGGCGCTAGCGGGGGGGCCCGATGAGCAGTTCTTC
>.|TRBV7-9|.|TRBJ2-4
CASSLAGTVNIQYF
TGTGCCAGCAGCTTGGCCGGGACTGTAAACATTCAGTACTTC
>once|TRBV7-8|TRBD2|TRBJ2-7
CASSIWGAGGTKEQYF
TGTGCCAGCAGCATATGGGGTGCGGGGGGAACGAAAGAGCAGTACTTC
>.|TRBV27|TRBD1|TRBJ1-5
CASSRLPGQGVYQPQHF
TGTGCCAGCAGTCGGCTACCGGGACAGGGAGTTTATCAGCCCCAGCATTTT
>.|TRBV7-9|.|TRBJ2-7
CASSLSREVREQYF
TGTGCCAGCAGCCTCTCGAGGGAGGTACGGGAGCAGTACTTC
>.|TRBV7-6|.|TRBJ1-3
CASSLGGGSGNTIYF
TGTGCCAGCAGCCTAGGGGGGGGCTCTGGAAACACCATATATTTT
>.|TRBV11-2|.|TRBJ2-6
CASSLAVSLPGGANVLTF
TGTGCCAGCAGCTTGGCGGTAAGCCTCCCAGGGGGGGCCAACGTCCTGACTTTC
>once|TRBV30|TRBD1|TRBJ1-5
CAWSTPGTGGPFRQPQHF
TGTGCCTGGAGTACTCCCGGGACAGGGGGGCCATTTCGGCAGCCCCAGCATTTT
>.|TRBV27|.|TRBJ1-1
CASSLVRVRDTEAFF
TGTGCCAGCAGTTTAGTCAGGGTTCGAGACACTGAAGCTTTCTTT
>.|TRBV6-1|.|TRBJ2-7
CAIDLGQLSYEQYF
TGTGCCATTGACCTAGGACAGTTAAGCTACGAGCAGTACTTC
>.|TRBV4-3|TRBD1|TRBJ1-1
CASSQERGLGTEAFF
TGCGCCAGCAGCCAAGAAAGGGGGCTGGGCACTGAAGCTTTCTTT
>.|TRBV15|TRBD1|TRBJ1-4
CATSRHGQDGEKLFF
TGTGCCACCAGCAGACATGGACAGGATGGTGAAAAACTGTTTTTT
>few|TRBV1|.|TRBJ1-1
CTSSQEDRVLGNTEAFF
TGCACCAGCAGCCAAGAGGACAGGGTATTAGGGAACACTGAAGCTTTCTTT
>.|TRBV7-6|TRBD2|TRBJ2-1
CASAHKRGGLDEQFF
TGTGCCAGCGCCCATAAGCGGGGGGGCCTCGATGAGCAGTTCTTC
>once|TRBV5-6|TRBD1|TRBJ2-3
CASSYEGGRLTDTQYF
TGTGCCAGCAGCTACGAAGGGGGCCGGCTCACAGATACGCAGTATTTT
>.|TRBV19|.|TRBJ1-5
CASTQGGGGQPQHF
TGTGCCAGTACCCAAGGGGGGGGAGGACAGCCCCAGCATTTT
>.|TRBV7-2|.|TRBJ1-2
CASSLRGLGYTF
TGTGCCAGCAGCTTAAGGGGTCTCGGCTACACCTTC
>.|TRBV5-6|TRBD1|TRBJ2-1
CASSLGGQGREQFF
TGTGCCAGCAGCTTGGGGGGACAGGGGCGTGAGCAGTTCTTC
>.|TRBV30|TRBD1|TRBJ1-2
CASEPEIRGRGYTF
TGTGCCTCCGAGCCCGAGATAAGGGGGCGAGGCTACACCTTC
>.|TRBV9|TRBD2|TRBJ2-1
CASSRPRGGSYNEQFF
TGTGCCAGCAGTCGACCTCGGGGGGGCTCCTACAATGAGCAGTTCTTC
>.|TRBV6-5|.|TRBJ1-1
CASSYGNSEAFF
TGTGCCAGCAGTTACGGTAATAGTGAAGCTTTCTTT
>.|TRBV7-6|.|TRBJ1-5
CASSLVVVDPTAGSNQPQHF
TGTGCCAGCAGCTTAGTTGTGGTGGACCCAACCGCGGGTAGCAATCAGCCCCAGCATTTT
>.|TRBV5-6|.|TRBJ1-5
CASSLGPEDSNQPQHF
TGTGCCAGCAGCTTGGGTCCAGAGGATAGCAATCAGCCCCAGCATTTT
>.|TRBV11-2|.|TRBJ2-2
CASSLVGELFF
TGTGCCAGCAGCTTAGTAGGGGAGCTGTTTTTT
>.|TRBV15|.|TRBJ1-2
CATTQGTYGYTF
TGTGCCACCACCCAGGGTACCTATGGCTACACCTTC
>.|TRBV4-1|TRBD1|TRBJ2-7
CASSQDSGTGAYEQYF
TGCGCCAGCAGCCAAGATTCCGGGACAGGGGCCTACGAGCAGTACTTC
>.|TRBV15|TRBD1|TRBJ2-7
CATSRDRGRGLYEQYF
TGTGCCACCAGCAGAGATCGTGGCAGGGGGCTCTACGAGCAGTACTTC
>.|TRBV19|.|TRBJ2-5
CASSIQLGPPPIYQETQYF
TGTGCCAGTAGTATTCAACTTGGGCCGCCACCGATATATCAAGAGACCCAGTACTTC
>.|TRBV4-3|TRBD2|TRBJ2-7
CASSQAGGGTYEQYF
TGCGCCAGCAGCCAAGCCGGGGGGGGGACCTACGAGCAGTACTTC
>.|TRBV6-4|TRBD2|TRBJ2-1
CASSPASGGYNEQFF
TGTGCCAGCAGTCCGGCTAGCGGGGGATACAATGAGCAGTTCTTC